The next 19 T cell receptor beta chains were all read from a single sample in a study of Ad26.COV2.S vaccination and SARS-CoV-2 variants. Treatment: 15 to 20 received Ad26.COV2.S at low or high dose, single or two shots; roughly five received placebo; per-sample allocation not given. Sampling happened 63 days after the first vaccine or placebo injection. TCRdb's table, derived via immunoSEQ multiplex PCR, lists solely in-frame clones and lacks some. The sample gives some 330,000 clones, almost 90% of which show up once; about 5.4% is in the top ten. The source was peripheral blood, collected in a trial of Ad26.COV2.S vaccine versus placebo. The receptor set was obtained from a person aged 18 to 59 who received the Ad26.COV2.S COVID-19 vaccine or a placebo.

This clone was seen once. J is TRBJ2-1 and V is TRBV27; 9 bases fit TRBD1. The CDR3 runs 14 residues. Germline-derived CDR1 and CDR2 are MNHEY and SMNVEV (reference sequence). V shed 8 bases, J shed 0 bases, and the junction held 2 bases outside the gene matches. The chain's CDR3 is CASGTGNSYNEQFF. The CDR3 coding sequence is TGTGCCAGCGGGACAGGGAACTCCTACAATGAGCAGTTCTTC.

The rearrangement joins TRBV7-9 to TRBJ2-2; maybe TRBD1 (6 bases). CDR1 and CDR2 (germline): SEHNR, FQNEAQ (reference sequence). The CDR3 is 14 amino acids. V was clipped by 3 bases and J by 5 bases, with 10 bases between them. The CDR3 nucleotides read TGTGCCAGCAGCTTCCAACAGGGAACCGGGGAGCTGTTTTTT. It is translated as CASSFQQGTGELFF.

V is TRBV5-6 and J is TRBJ1-2; D is unclear. Germline V gene data show CDR1 as SGHDT and CDR2 as YYEEEE. The CDR3 is made up of 16 amino acids. V lost 0 bases to trimming and J lost 0 bases, with 12 bases between them. The CDR3 DNA reads TGTGCCAGCAGCTTGGGTTCCCTCAGGACTAACTATGGCTACACCTTC. As protein: CASSLGSLRTNYGYTF.

The count of this clone is one. The rearrangement uses TRBV6-5 and TRBJ2-3; the match to TRBD2 covers 7 bases. The CDR3 is 15 amino acids. The J segment lost 0 bases and the V segment lost 2 bases, leaving 2 bases of the junction unmatched. Germline V gene sequence: CDR1 MNHEY, CDR2 SVGAGI. The CDR3 coding sequence is TGTGCCAGCAGTTACGGGGGGGTGAGCACAGATACGCAGTATTTT. Protein sequence: CASSYGGVSTDTQYF.

This sequence joins TRBV4-3 and TRBJ2-2; no reliable D call. The germline gives CDR1 LGHNA, CDR2 YSLEER. Trimming took 0 bases from V and 4 from J, leaving 6 bases between them. The CDR3 contains 14 residues. DNA of the CDR3: TGCGCCAGCAGCCAAGATCCTAGCACCGGGGAGCTGTTTTTT. It is translated as CASSQDPSTGELFF.

The chain employs TRBV6-2 or TRBV6-3 and TRBJ1-2, with D perhaps TRBD1 (6 bases). V lost 6 bases and J 6 bases, leaving 14 bases between the germline ends. The CDR3 is 13 amino acids. CDR1 and CDR2 from the germline V gene are MNHEY and SVGEGT. This CDR3 reads CASSPRGADGYTF. CDR3 sequence (DNA): TGTGCCAGCAGCCCCCGGGGGGCGGATGGCTACACCTTC.

The gene calls are TRBV7-2 and TRBJ2-7; D call uncertain. The V gene lost 2 bases and the J gene lost 3 bases, with 8 bases spanning the gap. Germline assignment: CDR1 SGHTA and CDR2 FQGNSA. This CDR3 has 13 residues. DNA of the CDR3: TGTGCCAGCAGCTTAAGGGCAGACTACGAGCAGTACGTC. Translated: CASSLRADYEQYV.

The rearrangement joins TRBV28 to TRBJ2-1; D not certain. In germline, CDR1 is MDHEN, CDR2 SYDVKM. The CDR3 contains 11 residues. Between the trimmed V and J ends, which lost 6 bases and 8 bases, there was a span of 8 bases. The CDR3 protein is CASSDKYEQFF. The CDR3 DNA reads as TGTGCCAGCAGCGATAAGTATGAGCAGTTCTTC.

The chain joins TRBV5-1 to TRBJ2-6; possibly TRBD1 for D (5 bases). There are 16 residues in the CDR3. Germline values: CDR1 SGHRS, CDR2 YFSETQ. Trimming took 3 bases from V and 0 from J, leaving 10 bases between them. CDR3 sequence: CASSSDSLSGANVLTF. The CDR3 nucleotides are TGCGCCAGCAGCTCTGACAGTCTCTCTGGGGCCAACGTCCTGACTTTC. Full variable domain (outside the CDR3, taken from reference TRBV5-1 and TRBJ2-6): KAGVTQTPRYLIKTRGQQVTLSCSPISGHRSVSWYQQTPGQGLQFLFEYFSETQRNKGNFPGRFSGRQFSNSRSEMNVSTLELGDSALYLCASSSDSLSGANVLTFGAGSRLTVL.

The CDR3 spells CASSTASWYPDTQYF. The CDR3 region has the DNA TGTGCCAGTAGTACGGCTAGCTGGTACCCAGATACGCAGTATTTT. The J gene is TRBJ2-3, the V gene TRBV19, with a possible D match to TRBD2 (5 bases). CDR3 length: 15 residues. V was cut by 4 bases and J by 4 bases, with 15 bases left in between. Germline V gene data show CDR1 as LNHDA and CDR2 as SQIVND (reference sequence).

V and J are TRBV24-1 and TRBJ2-1, with 10 bases aligning to TRBD2. The length of the CDR3 is 17 residues. CDR1 and CDR2 (germline): KGHDR, SFDVKD. V lost 4 bases and J lost 7; bases outside the gene matches: 12. The CDR3 coding sequence is TGTGCCACCAGTGACCGGTCAAGCGGGGGGGCTTTGAATGAGCAGTTCTTC. As protein: CATSDRSSGGALNEQFF.

The genes are TRBV27 and TRBJ2-7; possible D gene TRBD2, 6 bases. With 6 bases removed from V and 5 bases from J, the gap between germline ends came to 14 bases. CDR1 and CDR2 (germline): MNHEY, SMNVEV (reference sequence). This CDR3 is built from 13 residues. DNA for the CDR3: TGTGCCAGCAGCCCAATGGAGGGTAACGAGCAGTACGTC. Its translation: CASSPMEGNEQYV.

The chain links TRBV6-5 to TRBJ2-3; a possible D gene is TRBD1 (6 bases). V dropped 0 bases and J dropped 0 bases, with 10 bases sitting between them. Looked up from germline, CDR1 is MNHEY and CDR2 is SVGAGI. This CDR3 has 16 amino acids. CDR3 sequence: CASSYSRQASTDTQYF. The DNA of the CDR3 is TGTGCCAGCAGTTACTCGAGACAGGCCAGCACAGATACGCAGTATTTT.

This sequence joins TRBV19 and TRBJ2-2; TRBD1 might be the D (5 bases). There are 14 residues in the CDR3. Germline V gene sequence: CDR1 LNHDA, CDR2 SQIVND (reference sequence). The V end was cut by 8 bases, the J end by 1 base, with 11 bases between. The CDR3, as DNA: TGTGCCAGTCGACAGCTATTGAACACCGGGGAGCTGTTTTTT. It encodes CASRQLLNTGELFF.

The chain combines TRBV7-6 with TRBJ2-7; perhaps TRBD1 as D (7 bases). CDR3 length: 15 amino acids. The germline gives CDR1 SGHVS, CDR2 FNYEAQ. V gave up 7 bases and J gave up 0 bases, with 16 bases separating them. CDR3 amino acids: CASTLSEGASYEQYF. The CDR3 DNA reads as TGTGCCAGCACCCTCTCGGAGGGGGCCTCCTACGAGCAGTACTTC.

This chain links TRBV3-1 (or the pseudogene TRBV3-2) with TRBJ1-1, with a tentative D call TRBD1 (6 bases). CDR3 length equals 16 residues. The V end was cut by 4 bases, the J end by 1 base, with 16 bases between. Germline assignment: CDR1 LGHDT and CDR2 YNNKEL (reference sequence). CDR3 loop: CASSPPQGPTNTEAFF. The CDR3, as DNA: TGTGCCAGCAGCCCCCCCCAGGGGCCCACGAACACTGAAGCTTTCTTT.

The J gene is TRBJ2-5, the V gene TRBV5-6, with D perhaps matching TRBD1 or TRBD2 (5 bases each). This CDR3 is 13 amino acids long. V lost 4 bases and J lost 1, with 8 bases in between. The V gene's germline CDR1 is SGHDT and CDR2 YYEEEE. CDR3 sequence: CASSLGAQETQYF. Written as DNA, the CDR3 is TGTGCCAGCAGCCTCGGGGCCCAAGAGACCCAGTACTTC.

This sequence joins TRBV6-4 and TRBJ2-3, with D uncertain. Germline assignment: CDR1 MRHNA and CDR2 SNTAGT. V dropped 5 bases and J dropped 2 bases, with 11 bases sitting between them. The CDR3 sequence is 14 residues long. Here the CDR3 reads CASSPQSITDTQYF. In DNA form, the CDR3 reads TGTGCCAGCAGTCCACAGTCGATCACAGATACGCAGTATTTT.

In DNA form, the CDR3 reads TGTGCCAGTAGCGTCACAGGAGGAGGGTTTTCAACTAATGAAAAACTGTTTTTT. This sequence encodes CASSVTGGGFSTNEKLFF. The chain employs TRBV19 and TRBJ1-4, with D possibly matching TRBD1 (5 bases). The CDR3 runs to 18 residues. Trimming pared 6 bases from V and 0 bases from J, leaving 20 bases between. Germline V CDR1 and CDR2: LNHDA, SQIVND (reference sequence).